The 8 T cell receptor beta chains reported below all come from one sample, sequenced in a study of spatial heterogeneity in lung cancer. Study-wide results and limits: Tumor mutation count correlated with how many alpha and beta TCRs expanded intratumorally.

Regarding time point: sample taken at primary tumor resection. No antigens are known for them. TCRdb analysed the 5' RACE reads with MiXCR anew, one entry per CDR3 protein. The top ten clones hold about 15% of a sample with 4,000 to 5,000 distinct CDR3 sequences, almost 8.5% of them seen once. This specimen was lung tumor tissue, taken at surgery. These receptors came from a female donor with early-stage non-small cell lung cancer.

This clonotype was counted between two and nine times. The chain is built from TRBV6-2 or TRBV6-3 and TRBJ1-3, with D possibly matching TRBD1 (6 bases). Trimming removed 6 bases from V and 0 bases from J, with 9 bases in between. The CDR3 has 14 residues. Germline V gene data show CDR1 as MNHEY and CDR2 as SVGEGT. CDR3: CASRTGVSGNTIYF. The CDR3 nucleotides read TGTGCCAGCAGGACAGGAGTCTCTGGAAACACCATATATTTT.

By share of the sample, this clonotype is medium-sized. CDR3 protein: CASSMVLWGTEAFF. CDR3 coding DNA: TGCGCCAGCAGTATGGTCCTTTGGGGGACTGAAGCTTTCTTT. The chain uses TRBV5-1 and TRBJ1-1, with D perhaps matching TRBD1 (5 bases). V lost 5 bases and J 5 bases, leaving 16 bases between the germline ends. This CDR3 is 14 amino acids long. Per germline, CDR1 SGHRS and CDR2 YFSETQ.

In its sample, this clonotype was seen a few times. The chain employs TRBV4-1 and TRBJ2-7, with 7 bases identical to TRBD1. V shed 0 bases and J 2 bases; nucleotides not matched to a gene: 4. The CDR3 runs to 15 residues. Germline values: CDR1 MGHRA, CDR2 YSYEKL. The CDR3 region has the DNA TGCGCCAGCAGCCAAGATGGACAGGTTCCCTACGAGCAGTACTTC. Translation: CASSQDGQVPYEQYF.

This sequence joins TRBV12-3 or TRBV12-4 and TRBJ2-1; 15 positions agree with TRBD2. The CDR3 contains 16 residues. With 5 bases clipped from V and 11 bases from J, the junction kept 10 bases outside the gene matches. CDR3 bases: TGTGCCAGCAGTCTCAGGACTAGCGGGGGGGTACAGAAGCAGTTCTTC. Translation: CASSLRTSGGVQKQFF.

In its sample, this clonotype ranks as medium-sized. The DNA for the CDR3 is TGCAGTGCCAGACAGGGTTCTCGCCTATGGCTCACTGAAGCTTTCTTT. Amino acids: CSARQGSRLWLTEAFF. This rearrangement joins TRBV20-1 to TRBJ1-1; 7 nucleotides match TRBD1. Germline CDR1 is DFQATT and CDR2 is SNEGSKA (reference sequence). The CDR3 runs to 16 residues. With 6 bases clipped from V and 4 bases from J, the junction kept 17 bases outside the gene matches.

This clonotype was seen only a few times. The chain recombines TRBV24-1 with TRBJ2-3, with D maybe TRBD1 (6 bases). V lost 7 bases and J lost 3, with 13 bases in between. The CDR3 spans 14 residues. Germline CDR1 and CDR2: KGHDR and SFDVKD. CDR3 protein: CATRGGLSTDTQYF. The CDR3, as DNA: TGTGCCACCAGAGGGGGTCTTTCTACAGATACGCAGTATTTT.

This clonotype was counted ten times or more. V and J are TRBV19 and TRBJ2-1, with a weak D call TRBD1 (5 bases). The CDR3 covers 16 residues. The V gene lost 9 bases and the J gene lost 0 bases, with 18 bases spanning the gap. Per germline, CDR1 LNHDA and CDR2 SQIVND (reference sequence). CDR3 loop: CASADPDSYSYNEQFF. As DNA, the CDR3 is TGTGCCAGCGCGGACCCTGACAGTTACTCCTACAATGAGCAGTTCTTC.

J is TRBJ1-2 and V is TRBV7-2; 7 bases line up with TRBD1. The CDR3 is 14 amino acids. With 5 bases clipped from V and 5 bases from J, the junction kept 8 bases outside the gene matches. Germline lookup yields CDR1 SGHTA and CDR2 FQGNSA. The CDR3 DNA is TGTGCCAGCAGCCAAACGGGACAGACTTATGGCTACACCTTC. Translation gives CASSQTGQTYGYTF.